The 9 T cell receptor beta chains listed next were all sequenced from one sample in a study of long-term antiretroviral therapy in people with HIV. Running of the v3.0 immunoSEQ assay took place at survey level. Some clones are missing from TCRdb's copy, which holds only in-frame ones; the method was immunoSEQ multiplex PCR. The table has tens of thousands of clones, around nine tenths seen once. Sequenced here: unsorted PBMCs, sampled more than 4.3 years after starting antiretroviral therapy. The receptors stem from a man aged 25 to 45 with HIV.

CDR3 coding DNA: TGTGCCAGCAGTGCCCCGCGGGGACTAGGGACAGATACGCAGTATTTT. Protein: CASSAPRGLGTDTQYF. This chain joins TRBV2 and TRBJ2-3, with TRBD2 matching over 8 bases. The CDR3 has 16 amino acids. Germline V gene lookup returns CDR1 SNHLY and CDR2 FYNNEI. Trimming removed 4 bases from V and 3 bases from J; junction bases left unmatched: 9. Complete variable domain (other parts from reference TRBV2 and TRBJ2-3): EPEVTQTPSHQVTQMGQEVILRCVPISNHLYFYWYRQILGQKVEFLVSFYNNEISEKSEIFDDQFSVERPDGSNFTLKIRSTKLEDSAMYFCASSAPRGLGTDTQYFGPGTRLTVL.

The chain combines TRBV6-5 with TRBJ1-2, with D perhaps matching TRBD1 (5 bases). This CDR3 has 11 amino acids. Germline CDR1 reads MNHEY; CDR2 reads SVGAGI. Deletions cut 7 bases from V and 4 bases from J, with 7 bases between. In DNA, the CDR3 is TGTGCCAGCACCACAGGCTATGGCTACACCTTC. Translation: CASTTGYGYTF.

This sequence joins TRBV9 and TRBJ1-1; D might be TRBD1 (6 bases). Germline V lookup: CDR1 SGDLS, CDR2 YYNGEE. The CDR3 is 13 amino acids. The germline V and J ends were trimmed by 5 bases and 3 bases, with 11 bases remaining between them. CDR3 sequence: CASSRGGYTEAFF. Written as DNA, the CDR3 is TGTGCCAGCAGTCGCGGGGGCTACACTGAAGCTTTCTTT.

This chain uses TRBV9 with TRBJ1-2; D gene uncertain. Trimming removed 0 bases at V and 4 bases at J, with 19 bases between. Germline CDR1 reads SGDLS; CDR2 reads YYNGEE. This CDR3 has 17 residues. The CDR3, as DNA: TGTGCCAGCAGCGTAGATCCCCTTAGGGAGGGTCTCTATGGCTACACCTTC. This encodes CASSVDPLREGLYGYTF.

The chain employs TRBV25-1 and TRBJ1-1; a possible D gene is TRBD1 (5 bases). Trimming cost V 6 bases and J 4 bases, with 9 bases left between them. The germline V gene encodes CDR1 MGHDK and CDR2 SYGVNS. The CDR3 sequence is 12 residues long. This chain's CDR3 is CASRGGGTEAFF. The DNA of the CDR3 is TGTGCCAGCAGGGGGGGAGGCACTGAAGCTTTCTTT.

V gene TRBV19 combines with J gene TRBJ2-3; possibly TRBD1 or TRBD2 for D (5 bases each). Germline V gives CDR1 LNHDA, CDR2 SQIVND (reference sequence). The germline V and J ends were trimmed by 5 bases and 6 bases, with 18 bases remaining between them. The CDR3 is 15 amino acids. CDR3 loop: CASSPRDRVMDTQYF. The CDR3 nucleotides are TGTGCCAGTAGTCCTCGGGACCGGGTTATGGATACGCAGTATTTT.

CDR3 protein: CASSPGGGKRTGELFF. Here the CDR3 DNA reads TGTGCCAGCAGCCCGGGGGGGGGCAAAAGGACCGGGGAGCTGTTTTTT. The chain has TRBV9 and TRBJ2-2; TRBD2 agrees at 8 bases. Germline CDR1 and CDR2: SGDLS and YYNGEE. The CDR3 covers 16 residues. V lost 4 bases and J lost 5; bases outside the gene matches: 10.

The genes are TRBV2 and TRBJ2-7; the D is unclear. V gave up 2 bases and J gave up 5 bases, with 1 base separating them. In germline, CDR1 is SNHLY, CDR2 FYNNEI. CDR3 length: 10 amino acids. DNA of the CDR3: TGTGCCAGCAGTGAACACGAGCAGTACTTC. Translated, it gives CASSEHEQYF.

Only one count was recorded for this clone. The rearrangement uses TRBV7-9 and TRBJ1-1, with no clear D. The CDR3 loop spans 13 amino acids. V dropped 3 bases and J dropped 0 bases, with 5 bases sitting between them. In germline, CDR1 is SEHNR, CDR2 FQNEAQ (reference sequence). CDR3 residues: CASSFILNTEAFF. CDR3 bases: TGTGCCAGCAGCTTCATTTTGAACACTGAAGCTTTCTTT.